A single sample is the source of the 2 T cell receptor beta chains below, sequenced in a study of T cell changes during pregnancy in multiple sclerosis. TCRdb keeps only in-frame clones here, not all; method: immunoSEQ multiplex PCR. The table shows approximately 53,000 clones, with 92% occurring only once. The sample consisted of CD4+ T cells from peripheral blood mononuclear cells, taken in the third trimester of pregnancy. The receptors stem from a female donor with multiple sclerosis, enrolled in a pregnancy study.

This chain uses TRBV5-1 with TRBJ2-7; D is ambiguous. The germline CDR1 and CDR2 sequences are SGHRS and YFSETQ. With 4 bases removed from V and 2 bases from J, the gap between germline ends came to 13 bases. The CDR3 has 14 residues. The chain's CDR3 is CASSLHASTYEQYF. The CDR3 nucleotides read TGCGCCAGCAGCCTCCATGCGAGCACCTACGAGCAGTACTTC. The full variable domain, completed using reference TRBV5-1 and TRBJ2-7, is KAGVTQTPRYLIKTRGQQVTLSCSPISGHRSVSWYQQTPGQGLQFLFEYFSETQRNKGNFPGRFSGRQFSNSRSEMNVSTLELGDSALYLCASSLHASTYEQYFGPGTRLTVT.

This clone showed up just once. The chain is built from TRBV5-6 and TRBJ2-5; the D gene is possibly TRBD2 (5 bases). The DNA end lines up better with TRBJ2-7; the J call may be wrong. Germline values: CDR1 SGHDT, CDR2 YYEEEE. This CDR3 spans 15 amino acids. The CDR3 nucleotides read TGTGCCAGCAGTTCATCAGGCTTCAGGCGGGCCGAGCAGTACTTC. This translates into CASSSSGFRRAEQYF.